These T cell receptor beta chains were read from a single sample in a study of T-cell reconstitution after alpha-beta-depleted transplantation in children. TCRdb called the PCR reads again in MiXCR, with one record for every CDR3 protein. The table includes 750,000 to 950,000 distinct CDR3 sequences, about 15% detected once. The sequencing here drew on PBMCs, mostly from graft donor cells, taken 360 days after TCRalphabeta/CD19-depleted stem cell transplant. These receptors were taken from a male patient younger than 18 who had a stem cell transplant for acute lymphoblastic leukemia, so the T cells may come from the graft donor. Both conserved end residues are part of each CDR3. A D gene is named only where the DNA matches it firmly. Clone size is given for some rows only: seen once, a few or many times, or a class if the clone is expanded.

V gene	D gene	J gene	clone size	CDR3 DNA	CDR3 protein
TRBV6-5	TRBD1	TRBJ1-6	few	TGTGCCAGCAGTTACTCCGACGGACAGGCTAGTAATTCACCCCTCCACTTT	CASSYSDGQASNSPLHF
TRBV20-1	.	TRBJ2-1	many	TGCAGTGCTCGATGGCAAGGTGAGCAGTTCTTC	CSARWQGEQFF
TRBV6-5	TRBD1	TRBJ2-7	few	TGTGCCAGCAGTTACCGCTCGTGGGACAGCCTCTACGAGCAGTACTTC	CASSYRSWDSLYEQYF
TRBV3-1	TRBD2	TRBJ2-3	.	TGTGCCAGCAGCCCTTCCGGGACTAGCAGTTACACAGATACGCAGTATTTT	CASSPSGTSSYTDTQYF
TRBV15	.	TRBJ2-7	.	TGTGCCACCAAATCCCGGGAGTACTACGAGCAGTACTTC	CATKSREYYEQYF
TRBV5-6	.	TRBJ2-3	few	TGTGCCAGCAGCCACCCACCCAACGAGACGGATACGCAGTATTTT	CASSHPPNETDTQYF
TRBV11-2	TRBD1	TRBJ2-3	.	TGTGCCAGCAGCTTTCGACAGGGGGCGCCCCTTGTTACGCAGTATTTT	CASSFRQGAPLVTQYF
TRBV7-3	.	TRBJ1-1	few	TGTGCCAGCAGCTTATCAGGGGTAATGACTGAAGCTTTCTTT	CASSLSGVMTEAFF
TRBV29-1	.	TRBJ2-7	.	TGCAGCGTTGCGTCTGCAGTTACCTACGAGCAGTACTTC	CSVASAVTYEQYF
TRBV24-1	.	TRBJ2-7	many	TGTGCCACCAGTGATTCTTCCAGCGGTTCCAAGCAGTACTTC	CATSDSSSGSKQYF
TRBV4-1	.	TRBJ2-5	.	TGCGCCAGCAGCCAGCTGACGGGGACCCAGTACTTC	CASSQLTGTQYF
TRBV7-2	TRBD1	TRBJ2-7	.	TGTGCCAGCAGCTCCCCTCGGACAGGGGGCTACGAGCAGTACTTC	CASSSPRTGGYEQYF
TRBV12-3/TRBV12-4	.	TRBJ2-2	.	TGTGCCAGCAGGCCGACCCACACCGGGGAGCTGTTTTTT	CASRPTHTGELFF
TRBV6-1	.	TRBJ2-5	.	TGTGCCAGCAGCCCCTGGGGGTTAAAAGAGACCCAGTACTTC	CASSPWGLKETQYF
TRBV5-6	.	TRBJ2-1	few	TGTGCCAGCAGCGCTATACCCTCCGATGAGCAGTTCTTC	CASSAIPSDEQFF
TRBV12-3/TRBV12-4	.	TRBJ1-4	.	TGTGCCAGCAGGGGGATAGACAGACCCAATGAAAAACTGTTTTTT	CASRGIDRPNEKLFF
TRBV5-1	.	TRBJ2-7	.	TGCGCCAGCAGCTCCGGCCGGACTTCCGCCAAATCTTACGAGCAGTACTTC	CASSSGRTSAKSYEQYF
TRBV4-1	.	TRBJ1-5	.	TGCGCCAGCAGCCAAGATGACAGTTATAGCAATCAGCCCCAGCATTTT	CASSQDDSYSNQPQHF
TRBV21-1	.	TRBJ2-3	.	TGTGCCAGCAGCAAAGGGGTTCCAGCGGGAGGGTTTACAGATACGCAGTATTTT	CASSKGVPAGGFTDTQYF
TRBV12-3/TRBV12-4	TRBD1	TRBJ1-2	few	TGTGCCAGCAGCAGTAGGGGACAGCGCTACTCCTATGGCTACACCTTC	CASSSRGQRYSYGYTF
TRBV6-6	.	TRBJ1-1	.	TGTGCCAGCAGTTACTCTGCGACAGCGGAAGCTTTCTTT	CASSYSATAEAFF
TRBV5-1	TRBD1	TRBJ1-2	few	TGCGCCAGCAGCTTGGAGGGACAGGGCCGGATGAAGAGAGGCTACACCTTC	CASSLEGQGRMKRGYTF
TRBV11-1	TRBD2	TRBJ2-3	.	TGTGCCAGCAGCTCAACCACCCCCCTAGCGGGAGCTGCAGATACGCAGTATTTT	CASSSTTPLAGAADTQYF
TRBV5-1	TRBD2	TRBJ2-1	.	TGCGCCAGCAGCTTGCCTAGCGGGGCGGCTTACAATGAGCAGTTCTTC	CASSLPSGAAYNEQFF
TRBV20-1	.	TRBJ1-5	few	TGCAGTTCCCCACAGAGGGGCAATCAGCCCCAGCATTTT	CSSPQRGNQPQHF
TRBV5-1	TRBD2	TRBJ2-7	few	TGCGCCAGCAGCTCTAGCGGGAGGGCTGGTTTCGAGCAGTACTTC	CASSSSGRAGFEQYF
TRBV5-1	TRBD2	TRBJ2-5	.	TGCGCCAGCAGCTTGTTACCGGGACTAGCGGGAGGGGAGACCCAGTACTTC	CASSLLPGLAGGETQYF
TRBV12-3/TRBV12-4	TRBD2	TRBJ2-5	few	TGTGCCAGCATCTGCCCGGGAGCCGGACTAGCCTCACAAGAGACCCAGTACTTC	CASICPGAGLASQETQYF
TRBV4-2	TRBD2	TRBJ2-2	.	TGTGCCAAAGCGGGGGATCGGTACACCGGGGAGCTGTTTTTT	CAKAGDRYTGELFF
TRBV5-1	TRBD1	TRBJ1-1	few	TGCGCCAGCAGCTTGGCCGCGGGACAGATCACTGAAGCTTTCTTT	CASSLAAGQITEAFF
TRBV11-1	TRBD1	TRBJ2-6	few	TGTGCCAGCAGCTTCCCGGGACAGACCTTCTCTGGGGCCAACGTCCTGACTTTC	CASSFPGQTFSGANVLTF
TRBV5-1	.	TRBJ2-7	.	TGCGCCAGCAGCCTCGAAGGAACAGGGAAAAATTCCTACGAGCAGTACTTC	CASSLEGTGKNSYEQYF
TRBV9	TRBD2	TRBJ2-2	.	TGTGCCAGCAGCGTAACTAGCGCCCCCGGGGAGCTGTTTTTT	CASSVTSAPGELFF
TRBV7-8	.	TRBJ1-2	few	TGTGCCAGCAGCTTAACAGCTACAAACTATGGCTACACCTTC	CASSLTATNYGYTF
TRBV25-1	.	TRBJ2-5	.	TGTGCCAGCAGGACAGGAGGGACCCAGTACTTC	CASRTGGTQYF
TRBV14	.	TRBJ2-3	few	TGTGCCAGCAGCCCCCCGGGACACACAGATACGCAGTATTTT	CASSPPGHTDTQYF
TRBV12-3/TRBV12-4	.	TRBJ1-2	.	TGTGCCAGCAGTCCCGACCTTGGCTACACCTTC	CASSPDLGYTF
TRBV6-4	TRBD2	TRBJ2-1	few	TGTGCCAGCCGTTCTTCTAGCGGAAGCTACAATGAGCAGTTCTTC	CASRSSSGSYNEQFF
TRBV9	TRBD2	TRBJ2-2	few	TGTGCCAGCAGCGCCCGGACTAGCGGGAGGTACACCGGGGAGCTGTTTTTT	CASSARTSGRYTGELFF
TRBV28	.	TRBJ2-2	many	TGTGCCAGCACCCAAATGGGGGCGAACACCGGGGAGCTGTTTTTT	CASTQMGANTGELFF
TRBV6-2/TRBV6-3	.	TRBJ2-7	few	TGTGCCAGCAGTTACGAAACAGGCCTCTTTTTCGGGGAGCAGTACTTC	CASSYETGLFFGEQYF
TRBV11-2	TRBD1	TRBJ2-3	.	TGTGCCAGCAGCTTACACAGGGGCCGGATCACAGATACGCAGTATTTT	CASSLHRGRITDTQYF
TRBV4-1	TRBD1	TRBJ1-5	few	TGCGCCAGCAGCCGCTTGGCCGGGACAGACAATCAGCCCCAGCATTTT	CASSRLAGTDNQPQHF
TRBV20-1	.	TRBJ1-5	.	TGCAGTGCTAGCTCCAGCAGGCTTATAAGCAATCAGCCCCAGCATTTT	CSASSSRLISNQPQHF
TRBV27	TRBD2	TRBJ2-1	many	TGTGCCAGCAGTTTATGGGCTAGCGGAAACAATGAGCAGTTCTTC	CASSLWASGNNEQFF
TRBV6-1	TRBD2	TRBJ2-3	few	TGTGCCAGCAGTGAATGGGCTAGCGGGAGTGCAGATACGCAGTATTTT	CASSEWASGSADTQYF
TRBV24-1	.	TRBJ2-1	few	TGTGCCACCATAAGTTCATTCAATGAGCAGTTCTTC	CATISSFNEQFF
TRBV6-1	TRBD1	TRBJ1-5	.	TGTGCCAGCCTCCGGACGCTACAGGGGATGGGCAATCAGCCCCAGCATTTT	CASLRTLQGMGNQPQHF
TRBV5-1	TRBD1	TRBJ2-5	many	TGCGCCAGCAGCTCTACCGGGACAGGCAGCGTAGAGACCCAGTACTTC	CASSSTGTGSVETQYF
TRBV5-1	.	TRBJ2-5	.	TGCGCCAGCAGCTTGATGAGGATAACACAAGAGACCCAGTACTTC	CASSLMRITQETQYF
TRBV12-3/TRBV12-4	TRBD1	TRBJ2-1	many	TGTGCCAGCAGTTTACGGGACAGGGTCGTTCACAATGAGCAGTTCTTC	CASSLRDRVVHNEQFF
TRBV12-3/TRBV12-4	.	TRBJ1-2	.	TGTGCCAGCAGTCCCAGGGGTGGGAAACAGGGTAACTATGGCTACACCTTC	CASSPRGGKQGNYGYTF
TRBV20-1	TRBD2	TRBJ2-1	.	TGCAGTGCTGCAGGGGCTAGCGGGAGTTCCTACAATGAGCAGTTCTTC	CSAAGASGSSYNEQFF
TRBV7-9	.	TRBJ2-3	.	TGTGCCAGCAGCTCACGGCTAGGTCTGATGGGAGATACGCAGTATTTT	CASSSRLGLMGDTQYF
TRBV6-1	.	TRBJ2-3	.	TGTGCCAGCAGTGAAGGCTTGGACTGGAGCACAGATACGCAGTATTTT	CASSEGLDWSTDTQYF